This record looks at one TCR beta chain sequence and its context. Antigen: not known. This sample is drawn from a study of T-cell memory formation after mild COVID-19. Study overall: TCR clusters largely stayed donor specific.

Each CDR3 protein is one row after TCRdb ran MiXCR on the 5' RACE reads. The data contain roughly 410,000 distinct CDR3 sequences, approximately 25% of them singletons. Germline V gene sequence: CDR1 KGHSH, CDR2 LQKENI. J lost 7 bases, V lost 10 bases, and 7 bases had no gene match. CDR3 length equals 13 residues. Whole-study findings and limits: Whether day 37 second-wave clones are SARS-CoV-2-specific was not confirmed.

The chain carries TRBV18 and TRBJ2-1; 10 bases are shared with TRBD1. The receptor's source is an adult woman who had mild COVID-19 (a few samples of this study predate the infection). Cell type and time point are not known. The sample taken for sequencing was PBMCs or a T cell subset sorted from them (not recorded which). As DNA, the CDR3 is TGTGCCACCGGCGGGACAGGGGTTAATGAGCAGTTCTTC. Its protein product is CATGGTGVNEQFF.